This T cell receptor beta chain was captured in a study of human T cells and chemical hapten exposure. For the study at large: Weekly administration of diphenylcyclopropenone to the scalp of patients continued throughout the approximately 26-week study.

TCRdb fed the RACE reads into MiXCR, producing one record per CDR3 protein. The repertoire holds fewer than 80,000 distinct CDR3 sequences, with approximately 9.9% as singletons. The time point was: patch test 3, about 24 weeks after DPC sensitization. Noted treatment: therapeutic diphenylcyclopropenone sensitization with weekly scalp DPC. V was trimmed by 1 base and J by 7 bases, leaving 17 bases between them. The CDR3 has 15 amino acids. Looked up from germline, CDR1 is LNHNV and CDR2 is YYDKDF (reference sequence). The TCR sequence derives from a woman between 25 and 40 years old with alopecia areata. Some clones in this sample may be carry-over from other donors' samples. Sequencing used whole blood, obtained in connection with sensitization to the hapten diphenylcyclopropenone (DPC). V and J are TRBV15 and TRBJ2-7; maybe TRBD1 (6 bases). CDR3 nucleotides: TGTGCCACCAGCAGAGTGGGCAGGGGCCTGGGGGAGCAGTACTTC. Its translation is CATSRVGRGLGEQYF.